The rows below give T cell receptor beta chains drawn from one sample of a study of blood T cell repertoires in COVID-19. The table came from immunoSEQ multiplex PCR; TCRdb's copy has only in-frame clones and leaves some out. The sample carries a few hundred thousand clones, about 85% recorded once. The sample taken for sequencing was peripheral blood. These receptors all stem from a woman in her late teens or twenties with acute or convalescent COVID-19. CDR3s include the opening cysteine and the closing phenylalanine or tryptophan. D genes are given only for firm matches. Size values are once, few and many counts, or a class for expanded clones, and some rows have none.

>.|.|TRBJ2-3|TRBV10-3
CAISAQGRGDTDTQYF
TGTGCCATCAGTGCCCAAGGGAGGGGGGACACAGATACGCAGTATTTT
>.|.|TRBJ1-1|TRBV6-6
CASPSTGNTEAFF
TGTGCCAGCCCTTCCACAGGGAACACTGAAGCTTTCTTT
>.|.|TRBJ2-7|TRBV10-1
CASSESGQGDEQYF
TGCGCCAGCAGTGAGTCGGGGCAGGGTGACGAGCAGTACTTC
>.|.|TRBJ1-2|TRBV12-3/TRBV12-4
CASSLRGRGYTF
TGTGCCAGCAGTTTAAGGGGTCGGGGCTACACCTTC
>.|.|TRBJ1-1|TRBV25-1
CASSIQGNTEAFF
TGTGCCAGCAGTATACAGGGTAACACTGAAGCTTTCTTT
>TRBD2|.|TRBJ2-1|TRBV7-8
CASSLAGGTSGYNEQFF
TGTGCCAGCAGCTTAGCTGGGGGGACTAGCGGGTACAATGAGCAGTTCTTC
>.|.|TRBJ2-7|TRBV6-5
CASRLRQGDHEQYF
TGTGCCAGCCGCCTCCGGCAGGGTGACCACGAGCAGTACTTC
>.|.|TRBJ2-1|TRBV24-1
CATSVSGTEQFF
TGTGCCACCAGTGTCTCCGGGACAGAGCAGTTCTTC
>TRBD2|.|TRBJ2-3|TRBV30
CAWSVGGGPTDTQYF
TGTGCCTGGAGTGTAGGCGGGGGTCCAACAGATACGCAGTATTTT
>TRBD1|.|TRBJ2-2|TRBV29-1
CSIYRDRDTGELFF
TGCAGCATATACCGGGACAGGGACACCGGGGAGCTGTTTTTT
>.|few|TRBJ2-7|TRBV14
CASSQGRQGRVQF
TGTGCCAGCAGCCAAGGGCGGCAGGGTCGAGTACAGTTC
>TRBD1|.|TRBJ1-5|TRBV12-3/TRBV12-4
CASSWDRVGPQHF
TGTGCCAGCAGTTGGGACAGGGTAGGGCCCCAGCATTTT
>.|.|TRBJ2-2|TRBV5-1
CASSLAWGPGELFF
TGCGCCAGCAGCTTGGCCTGGGGCCCCGGGGAGCTGTTTTTT
>TRBD1|.|TRBJ1-3|TRBV5-1
CASSSQGGTGNTIYF
TGCGCCAGCAGCTCACAGGGGGGGACTGGAAACACCATATATTTT
>.|.|TRBJ1-2|TRBV27
CASRAGRSGYTF
TGTGCCAGCCGGGCAGGGCGGAGTGGCTACACCTTC
>TRBD1|.|TRBJ1-6|TRBV18
CASSQGQGNSPLHF
TGTGCCAGCTCACAGGGACAGGGAAATTCACCCCTCCACTTT
>.|.|TRBJ1-1|TRBV9
CASSVAVRAEAFF
TGTGCCAGCAGCGTAGCTGTGAGGGCTGAAGCTTTCTTT
>.|.|TRBJ1-5|TRBV10-2
CASRSAGTVNQPQHF
TGCGCCAGCAGGTCAGCGGGGACGGTGAATCAGCCCCAGCATTTT
>.|.|TRBJ1-5|TRBV27
CASSPLTGNQPQHF
TGTGCCAGCAGTCCCTTAACAGGGAATCAGCCCCAGCATTTT
>.|once|TRBJ2-2|TRBV18
CASSPFFRTNTGELFF
TGTGCCAGCTCACCATTTTTCAGAACGAACACCGGGGAGCTGTTTTTT
>.|.|TRBJ1-5|TRBV10-1
CASSETGTQPQHF
TGCGCCAGCAGTGAAACAGGGACTCAGCCCCAGCATTTT
>.|.|TRBJ2-7|TRBV9
CASSVIPTGEQYF
TGTGCCAGCAGCGTTATCCCCACGGGCGAGCAGTACTTC
>.|.|TRBJ1-1|TRBV7-2
CASSLVIQVPNTEAFF
TGTGCCAGCAGCTTAGTTATACAGGTCCCGAACACTGAAGCTTTCTTT
>TRBD2|.|TRBJ2-3|TRBV28
CASSPTGTSGTDTQYF
TGTGCCAGCAGTCCAACCGGGACTAGCGGAACAGATACGCAGTATTTT